Listed below are T cell receptor beta chains from one sample, sequenced in a study of T cell repertoires in cytomegalovirus infection. Each CDR3 protein gets one entry after TCRdb re-called the reads with MiXCR. Of around 740,000 distinct CDR3 sequences listed, 35% to 45% are singletons. Sequencing was carried out using PBMCs. The receptors here all came from a human donor in good health (CMV status not recorded). Some clones in this sample may be carry-over from other donors' samples. The CDR3 runs from the conserved cysteine through the conserved F or W. D genes are given only for firm matches. A row's size may be missing; if present it is once, few, many or a size class.

abundance	d_gene	v_gene	j_gene	CDR3aa	CDR3nt
-	TRBD2	TRBV30	TRBJ2-1	CAWSDPRGGAYNEQFF	TGTGCCTGGAGTGACCCCCGGGGGGGGGCCTACAATGAGCAGTTCTTC
-	-	TRBV15	TRBJ1-4	CATSRDGRAEEKLFF	TGTGCCACCAGCAGAGACGGGCGCGCGGAGGAAAAACTGTTTTTT
-	TRBD1	TRBV28	TRBJ2-7	CASSLPGGLGEQYF	TGTGCCAGCAGCCTTCCAGGGGGATTGGGCGAGCAGTACTTC
-	-	TRBV7-6	TRBJ2-7	CASAQGGYFGYEQYF	TGTGCCAGCGCTCAGGGGGGTTATTTTGGCTACGAGCAGTACTTC
-	-	TRBV28	TRBJ2-2	CASSDVPNTGELFF	TGTGCCAGCAGTGATGTTCCGAACACCGGGGAGCTGTTTTTT
-	TRBD1	TRBV6-5	TRBJ2-5	CASSYSGQGVLETQYF	TGTGCCAGCAGTTACTCGGGACAGGGCGTCTTAGAGACCCAGTACTTC
-	TRBD2	TRBV20-1	TRBJ2-3	CSATETSRILNTQYF	TGCAGTGCTACCGAGACTAGCCGGATTTTGAATACGCAGTATTTT
-	-	TRBV4-1	TRBJ1-4	CASSQEGPNEKLFF	TGCGCCAGCAGCCAGGAGGGACCTAATGAAAAACTGTTTTTT
-	-	TRBV7-6	TRBJ2-7	CASSLAQSAHEKYF	TGTGCCAGCAGCTTAGCTCAGAGTGCACACGAGAAGTACTTC
-	TRBD1	TRBV6-4	TRBJ1-2	CASRRTDRGLDYGYTF	TGTGCCAGCAGAAGGACTGACAGGGGCCTGGACTATGGCTACACCTTC
-	-	TRBV5-1	TRBJ2-5	CASSSAVIREETQYF	TGCGCCAGCAGCTCAGCCGTGATCCGGGAAGAGACCCAGTACTTC
-	-	TRBV27	TRBJ1-1	CSSRTKQGFAEAFF	TGTTCCAGCAGGACAAAACAGGGTTTCGCTGAAGCTTTCTTT
-	TRBD2	TRBV29-1	TRBJ2-7	CSAQRGGVSSEQYF	TGCAGCGCCCAGCGGGGGGGTGTTTCAAGCGAGCAGTACTTC
few	-	TRBV4-1	TRBJ1-2	CASSQEGSANYGYTF	TGCGCCAGCAGCCAAGAAGGGTCTGCGAACTATGGCTACACCTTC
few	-	TRBV28	TRBJ1-6	CASSSPTFNRRRPGSPLHF	TGTGCCAGCAGTTCCCCAACGTTCAACCGTCGACGACCTGGTTCACCCCTCCACTTT
-	-	TRBV5-6	TRBJ2-7	CASSFKGPSYEQYF	TGTGCCAGCAGCTTCAAGGGGCCCTCCTACGAGCAGTACTTC
few	-	TRBV6-1	TRBJ1-2	CASSRTSSNYGYTF	TGTGCCAGCAGCAGGACTTCCTCTAACTATGGCTACACCTTC
once	-	TRBV18	TRBJ2-1	CASSPLPTRDKPDEQFF	TGTGCCAGCTCACCACTGCCAACCCGGGATAAACCCGATGAGCAGTTCTTC
few	-	TRBV11-2	TRBJ2-7	CASSLGWGRESYEQYF	TGTGCCAGCAGCTTAGGTTGGGGCAGGGAGTCCTACGAGCAGTACTTC
-	TRBD1	TRBV6-1	TRBJ1-2	CASSATGSANYGYTF	TGTGCCAGCAGTGCGACAGGGTCCGCGAACTATGGCTACACCTTC
-	TRBD1	TRBV10-3	TRBJ2-1	CAISAKTGGYDNEQFF	TGTGCCATCAGTGCAAAGACAGGGGGTTATGACAATGAGCAGTTCTTC
few	TRBD2	TRBV7-6	TRBJ2-3	CASSLKGRAATDTQYF	TGTGCCAGCAGCTTAAAAGGGAGGGCGGCCACAGATACGCAGTATTTT
-	TRBD2	TRBV27	TRBJ2-1	CASSLSRGLAGWVYNEQFF	TGTGCCAGCAGTTTATCGAGGGGACTAGCGGGATGGGTGTATAATGAGCAGTTCTTC
-	-	TRBV28	TRBJ1-2	CASSLSRGADYGYTF	TGTGCCAGCAGTTTATCTCGGGGAGCGGACTATGGCTACACCTTC
many	-	TRBV28	TRBJ2-7	CASSLGGGATYEQYF	TGTGCCAGCAGTCTAGGGGGGGGGGCGACTTACGAGCAGTACTTC
-	-	TRBV14	TRBJ1-1	CASSQVTGGFGTEAFF	TGTGCCAGCAGCCAAGTTACAGGTGGGTTCGGCACTGAAGCTTTCTTT
-	-	TRBV4-1	TRBJ1-3	CASSQERVTTGNTIYF	TGCGCCAGCAGCCAAGAGCGTGTGACAACTGGAAACACCATATATTTT
few	TRBD1	TRBV27	TRBJ2-7	CASSNRQGLYEQYF	TGTGCCAGCAGTAATCGACAGGGGCTCTACGAGCAGTACTTC
-	-	TRBV11-2	TRBJ2-7	CASSLGWGASYEQYF	TGTGCCAGCAGCTTAGGGTGGGGGGCATCCTACGAGCAGTACTTC
-	TRBD1	TRBV10-3	TRBJ1-2	CAIRPTGQGTYGYTF	TGTGCCATCAGGCCCACTGGACAGGGTACCTATGGCTACACCTTC
-	-	TRBV19	TRBJ2-1	CASSPQPIGAYNEQFF	TGTGCCAGTAGTCCGCAGCCGATTGGGGCCTACAATGAGCAGTTCTTC
few	-	TRBV7-2	TRBJ2-1	CASRTDSYNEQFF	TGTGCCAGTCGGACAGACTCCTACAATGAGCAGTTCTTC
-	TRBD2	TRBV20-1	TRBJ2-3	CSASGTSGSSDTQYF	TGCAGTGCTTCCGGGACTAGCGGGAGCTCAGATACGCAGTATTTT
few	-	TRBV19	TRBJ2-3	CATERADSNTQYF	TGTGCCACTGAGCGGGCGGACTCAAATACGCAGTATTTT
few	-	TRBV28	TRBJ1-6	CASMGGSPLHF	TGTGCCAGCATGGGGGGTTCACCCCTCCACTTT
few	TRBD1	TRBV7-2	TRBJ2-3	CASSFTGTAYTDTQYF	TGTGCCAGCAGCTTCACCGGGACAGCGTACACAGATACGCAGTATTTT
-	-	TRBV28	TRBJ1-2	CATSVGAAYGYTF	TGTGCCACCTCGGTCGGGGCCGCGTATGGCTACACCTTC
-	TRBD2	TRBV28	TRBJ2-7	CASTNSQRGYLEQYF	TGTGCCAGCACTAATTCCCAGCGGGGGTACTTGGAGCAGTACTTC
-	-	TRBV5-1	TRBJ2-5	CASSPLGIGTLGQETQYF	TGCGCCAGCAGCCCCTTAGGGATTGGGACCCTAGGGCAAGAGACCCAGTACTTC
-	-	TRBV7-2	TRBJ1-4	CASSLAASGPPNEKLFF	TGTGCCAGCAGCTTAGCGGCCTCAGGGCCTCCGAATGAAAAACTGTTTTTT
-	-	TRBV5-1	TRBJ2-7	CASSLEGRDRVYEQYF	TGCGCCAGCAGCTTGGAGGGGCGGGACAGAGTATACGAGCAGTACTTC
few	TRBD2	TRBV11-2	TRBJ2-1	CASSYLGTSGYEQFF	TGTGCCAGCAGCTACCTGGGGACTAGCGGGTATGAGCAGTTCTTC
-	-	TRBV6-1	TRBJ1-5	CASRILAASNQPQHF	TGTGCCAGCAGAATATTGGCAGCTAGCAATCAGCCCCAGCATTTT
many	-	TRBV7-6	TRBJ1-1	CASSLEDRNTEAFF	TGTGCCAGCAGCTTAGAGGACAGAAACACTGAAGCTTTCTTT
few	-	TRBV19	TRBJ2-7	CASSPQGSMVDEQYF	TGTGCCAGTAGCCCCCAGGGGTCGATGGTGGACGAGCAGTACTTC
-	-	TRBV20-1	TRBJ1-2	CSARTTQADYGYTF	TGCAGTGCTCGAACGACTCAGGCAGACTATGGCTACACCTTC
few	-	TRBV28	TRBJ1-2	CASIETERVYGYTF	TGTGCCAGCATCGAGACCGAACGGGTCTATGGCTACACCTTC
-	TRBD1	TRBV28	TRBJ2-7	CASSSRAVGTGGLSLYEQYF	TGTGCCAGCAGTTCCCGGGCAGTAGGAACAGGGGGCTTGAGTCTCTACGAGCAGTACTTC
many	-	TRBV7-2	TRBJ1-5	CASSSGDTSNQPQHF	TGTGCCAGCAGCTCAGGTGACACAAGCAATCAGCCCCAGCATTTT
many	-	TRBV7-2	TRBJ1-2	CASSLGGGVTGVNYGYTF	TGTGCCAGCAGCTTAGGTGGAGGGGTTACTGGGGTCAACTATGGCTACACCTTC